Below, 10 T cell receptor beta chains from the same sample are listed, as sequenced in a study of blood T cell repertoires in COVID-19. The repertoire was sequenced with immunoSEQ multiplex PCR; TCRdb's copy has only in-frame clones and lacks some. The sample lists about 270,000 clones, about four fifths occurring once. The sequenced sample was peripheral blood. These receptors were collected from a woman aged 18-29 years with acute or convalescent COVID-19.

In its sample, this clone was seen once. This rearrangement joins TRBV19 to TRBJ2-1, with 8 nucleotides matching TRBD2. This CDR3 spans 15 amino acids. V gave up 5 bases and J gave up 7 bases; unmatched junction bases: 10. From germline, CDR1 is LNHDA and CDR2 SQIVND (reference sequence). The CDR3 is CASSPSGTRWNEQFF. The CDR3 DNA follows: TGTGCCAGTAGTCCGTCCGGGACTAGGTGGAATGAGCAGTTCTTC.

The CDR3 DNA sequence: TGTGCCAGCAGCTACACGGGGGACTATGGCTACACCTTC. It encodes CASSYTGDYGYTF. The rearrangement uses TRBV11-2 and TRBJ1-2, with D possibly being TRBD1 (5 bases). The germline gives CDR1 SGHAT, CDR2 FQNNGV. Trimming took off 4 bases at V and 3 bases at J, with 9 bases between the two ends. This CDR3 spans 13 amino acids.

The chain links TRBV11-2 to TRBJ2-5; 7 nucleotides line up with TRBD1. Looked up from germline, CDR1 is SGHAT and CDR2 is FQNNGV. This CDR3 has 15 amino acids. Trimming removed 0 bases from V and 5 bases from J; junction bases left unmatched: 6. The CDR3 DNA is TGTGCCAGCAGCTTAGAGTACAGGGGATCGGAGACCCAGTACTTC. It specifies CASSLEYRGSETQYF. Supplemented by reference TRBV11-2 and TRBJ2-5, the full variable domain reads EAGVAQSPRYKIIEKRQSVAFWCNPISGHATLYWYQQILGQGPKLLIQFQNNGVVDDSQLPKDRFSAERLKGVDSTLKIQPAKLEDSAVYLCASSLEYRGSETQYFGPGTRLLVL.

The chain is built from TRBV3-1 (or the pseudogene TRBV3-2) and TRBJ2-7, with 9 bases aligning to TRBD2. The germline V gene encodes CDR1 LGHDT and CDR2 YNNKEL (reference sequence). J was trimmed by 2 bases and V by 0 bases; bases with no gene match: 8. The CDR3 has 17 amino acids. CDR3: CASSQEGVAGGTYEQYF. CDR3 sequence (DNA): TGTGCCAGCAGCCAAGAGGGGGTGGCGGGAGGGACCTACGAGCAGTACTTC.

The sample holds one count of this clone. This chain connects TRBV30 to TRBJ2-2, with TRBD1 as a possible D gene (5 bases). The germline CDR1 and CDR2 sequences are GTSNPN and SVGIG (reference sequence). The CDR3 is 17 residues long. V lost 4 bases, J lost 3 bases, and 21 bases lay in between. In nucleotides, the CDR3 is TGTGCCTGGATTAGGCAGGGTCCCTCATTTCACACCGGGGAGCTGTTTTTT. Protein product: CAWIRQGPSFHTGELFF.

The V gene is TRBV5-1, the J gene TRBJ1-3, with D tentatively TRBD1 (5 bases). V dropped 4 bases and J dropped 0 bases, with 14 bases sitting between them. Germline values: CDR1 SGHRS, CDR2 YFSETQ. The CDR3 loop spans 16 amino acids. DNA for the CDR3: TGCGCCAGCAGCCCCTCCGGCAGGGCCTCTGGAAACACCATATATTTT. Translation gives CASSPSGRASGNTIYF.

The rearrangement uses TRBV5-1 and TRBJ2-5, with 8 bases that match TRBD2. The CDR3 consists of 16 residues. Germline CDR1 and CDR2: SGHRS and YFSETQ. V dropped 4 bases and J dropped 5; count of bases not matched to a gene: 13. In nucleotides, the CDR3 is TGCGCCAGCAGCCATACGGGAGGGCCGGCAAAGGAGACCCAGTACTTC. It encodes CASSHTGGPAKETQYF.

The rearrangement links TRBV11-2 to TRBJ1-1; 9 bases agree with TRBD1. V trimming: 4 bases; J trimming: 7 bases; junction bases outside the gene matches: 7. Per germline, CDR1 SGHAT and CDR2 FQNNGV. The CDR3 is 14 residues long. The CDR3 bases are TGTGCCAGCAGCTCGAACAGGGGGCGAGGTGAAGCTTTCTTT. This gives the protein CASSSNRGRGEAFF.

The rearrangement joins TRBV4-3 to TRBJ1-2; possibly TRBD1 for D (6 bases). In germline, CDR1 is LGHNA, CDR2 YSLEER. Trimming removed 0 bases at V and 8 bases at J, with 13 bases between. The CDR3 spans 14 residues. DNA for the CDR3: TGCGCCAGCAGCCAAGATCGAGGGGGATTCGGCTACACCTTC. Translation gives CASSQDRGGFGYTF.

The rearrangement joins TRBV19 to TRBJ2-1; 11 bases fit TRBD2. The germline V gene encodes CDR1 LNHDA and CDR2 SQIVND (reference sequence). V shed 4 bases, J shed 4 bases, and the junction held 6 bases outside the gene matches. This CDR3 has 16 amino acids. Here the CDR3 DNA reads TGTGCCAGTAGTACATTAACTAGCGGGAGTTACAATGAGCAGTTCTTC. Its protein is CASSTLTSGSYNEQFF.